The next 22 T cell receptor beta chains were all read from a single sample in a study of cytomegalovirus exposure and HLA in healthy donors. This PCR relied on a set of 60 Vbeta primers and 13 Jbeta primers. Profiled with immunoSEQ multiplex PCR; TCRdb holds only in-frame clones, not every one. The sample has about 160,000 clones, almost 85% seen once. Sequenced material: PBMCs. The receptors derive from a man aged 25 to 40 in good health and CMV-seronegative.

The chain is built from TRBV9 and TRBJ2-1; TRBD2 matches at 8 bases. J lost 3 bases, V lost 2 bases, and 7 bases had no gene match. The germline V gene has CDR1 SGDLS and CDR2 YYNGEE. There are 16 residues in the CDR3. The CDR3 region has the DNA TGTGCCAGCAGCGTTTACGGGGGGGCTGGCTACAATGAGCAGTTCTTC. This codes for CASSVYGGAGYNEQFF. The entire variable domain, with the rest obtained from reference TRBV9 and TRBJ2-1, is as follows: DSGVTQTPKHLITATGQRVTLRCSPRSGDLSVYWYQQSLDQGLQFLIQYYNGEERAKGNILERFSAQQFPDLHSELNLSSLELGDSALYFCASSVYGGAGYNEQFFGPGTRLTVL.

The rearrangement joins TRBV28 to TRBJ2-3, with a weak D call TRBD1 (8 bases). The CDR3 covers 16 residues. The germline gives CDR1 MDHEN, CDR2 SYDVKM. V lost 6 bases and J lost 3, with 19 bases in between. The CDR3 DNA sequence: TGTGCCAGCAGCCGCCGGACAGGGAGGGGGACAGATACGCAGTATTTT. Translated, it gives CASSRRTGRGTDTQYF.

The rearrangement links TRBV18 to TRBJ2-3, with D uncertain. The CDR3 is made up of 14 amino acids. V dropped 6 bases and J dropped 6 bases, with 16 bases sitting between them. Germline values: CDR1 KGHSH, CDR2 LQKENI. The CDR3 nucleotides are TGTGCCAGCTCGCGCTCTCCTCCATCGGATACGCAGTATTTT. Translated: CASSRSPPSDTQYF.

The rearrangement links TRBV18 to TRBJ2-7; a possible D gene is TRBD1 (5 bases). The CDR3 has 13 amino acids. Germline CDR1 is KGHSH and CDR2 is LQKENI. Trimming pared 6 bases from V and 1 base from J, leaving 10 bases between. The CDR3 loop reads CASSQGASYEQYF. The CDR3 nucleotides read TGTGCCAGCTCTCAAGGGGCTTCCTACGAGCAGTACTTC.

This clone was seen only a few times. The J gene is TRBJ2-3, the V gene TRBV6-4, with 12 bases that match TRBD2. CDR1 and CDR2 from the germline V gene are MRHNA and SNTAGT. The CDR3 totals 14 residues. With 4 bases clipped from V and 4 bases from J, the junction kept 0 bases outside the gene matches. This chain's CDR3 is CASSGLAGADTQYF. The CDR3 DNA sequence: TGTGCCAGCAGTGGACTAGCGGGAGCAGATACGCAGTATTTT.

The chain uses TRBV27 and TRBJ1-5; D not certain. Germline V CDR1 and CDR2: MNHEY, SMNVEV (reference sequence). V lost 5 bases, J lost 6 bases, and 14 bases lay in between. This CDR3 has 14 amino acids. Written as DNA, the CDR3 is TGTGCCAGCAGTATCGGCGGGCATGGTCAGCCCCAGCATTTT. It is translated as CASSIGGHGQPQHF.

The chain uses TRBV5-1 and TRBJ2-7, with 8 bases identical to TRBD1. CDR1 is SGHRS and CDR2 is YFSETQ in the germline V gene. The CDR3 is 16 residues long. The J segment lost 4 bases and the V segment lost 0 bases, leaving 9 bases of the junction unmatched. CDR3 nucleotide sequence: TGCGCCAGCAGCTTGGGTTCGGACAGGGATCGGTACGAGCAGTACTTC. It yields the protein CASSLGSDRDRYEQYF.

A word on this clone: An end of the junction does not agree with germline; a read error may underlie this. The gene calls are TRBV30 and TRBJ1-2; 8 nucleotides agree with TRBD1. Germline values: CDR1 GTSNPN, CDR2 SVGIG (reference sequence). This CDR3 comprises 11 residues. As DNA, the CDR3 is TGTGCCTGGAGTGTAGCGGGACAGGCTCACTTC. It codes for CAWSVAGQAHF.

This chain links TRBV9 with TRBJ2-3; 8 bases are shared with TRBD2. The V segment lost 0 bases and the J segment 2 bases; nucleotides outside the gene matches: 5. The CDR3 loop spans 16 amino acids. CDR1 and CDR2 from the germline V gene are SGDLS and YYNGEE. The CDR3 here is CASSVEAGGVTDTQYF. Here the CDR3 DNA reads TGTGCCAGCAGCGTAGAGGCGGGAGGCGTCACAGATACGCAGTATTTT.

The J gene is TRBJ2-5, the V gene TRBV28; a weak D match, TRBD2 (5 bases). V lost 1 base and J lost 2, with 8 bases in between. This CDR3 is built from 14 residues. Germline CDR1 reads MDHEN; CDR2 reads SYDVKM. The CDR3 bases are TGTGCCAGCAGTTTATATGAGGGTCAAGAGACCCAGTACTTC. This translates into CASSLYEGQETQYF.

This clone showed up just a few times. The V and J genes are TRBV10-2 and TRBJ2-3; tentative D call: TRBD2 (7 bases). The length of the CDR3 is 15 residues. Looked up from germline, CDR1 is WSHSY and CDR2 is SAAADI. Trimming shortened V by 8 bases and J by 2 bases, and 17 bases separated the two germline ends. CDR3 sequence: CASRTAGSLTDTQYF. For the CDR3, the DNA is TGCGCCAGCCGGACAGCGGGGTCCCTCACAGATACGCAGTATTTT.

V is TRBV6-5 and J is TRBJ1-2; a possible D gene is TRBD1 (6 bases). Per the germline V gene, CDR1 is MNHEY and CDR2 is SVGAGI. Trimming cost V 4 bases and J 10 bases, with 19 bases left between them. The CDR3 sequence is 14 residues long. The CDR3 nucleotides are TGTGCCAGCAGTTCCTGGACAGTAAGAATGACCTACACCTTC. It specifies CASSSWTVRMTYTF.

V and J are TRBV28 and TRBJ2-3; tentative D call: TRBD2 (7 bases). Trimming took off 10 bases at V and 6 bases at J, with 26 bases between the two ends. CDR3 length equals 16 residues. From germline, CDR1 is MDHEN and CDR2 SYDVKM. The CDR3 DNA reads TGTGCCACCCTTCGAGGGGGGGCGAAACCTAGGGATACGCAGTATTTT. It translates to CATLRGGAKPRDTQYF.

This clone was recorded once. This chain links TRBV10-3 with TRBJ2-1; TRBD1 is a possible D gene (7 bases). Germline lookup yields CDR1 ENHRY and CDR2 SYGVKD. CDR3 length: 12 residues. The ends were cut back, 5 bases at V and 12 bases at J, with 14 bases in the middle. CDR3 sequence: CAISPRGEPQFF. In nucleotides, the CDR3 is TGTGCCATCAGTCCCAGGGGGGAACCGCAGTTCTTC.

This clone was picked up a small number of times. The V and J genes are TRBV2 and TRBJ2-5; 9 bases match TRBD2. The CDR3 totals 14 residues. Germline lookup yields CDR1 SNHLY and CDR2 FYNNEI. Trimming at V came to 10 bases and at J to 3 bases, leaving 9 bases not matched to a gene. CDR3 in amino acids: CAKLTRGGKETQYF. CDR3 bases: TGTGCCAAGCTGACGCGGGGGGGGAAAGAGACCCAGTACTTC.

This clone was seen once. The V call is TRBV27, the J call TRBJ2-7; TRBD2 might be the D (5 bases). Germline lookup yields CDR1 MNHEY and CDR2 SMNVEV (reference sequence). CDR3 length equals 11 residues. The V end lost 7 bases, the J end lost 2 bases, and 6 bases lay between the germline ends. Written as DNA, the CDR3 is TGTGCCAGCATGGGAGCCTACGAGCAGTACTTC. Its protein is CASMGAYEQYF.

The chain couples TRBV29-1 to TRBJ2-3, with 10 bases lining up with TRBD2. There are 15 residues in the CDR3. Looked up from germline, CDR1 is SQVTM and CDR2 is ANQGSEA. The V and J ends lost 6 bases and 1 base, in that order; junction bases with no gene match: 7. CDR3 coding DNA: TGCAGCGTCGTGTTTAGCGGGGGGCGCACAGATACGCAGTATTTT. Protein: CSVVFSGGRTDTQYF.

V and J are TRBV5-6 and TRBJ1-5; D remains ambiguous. The germline V and J ends were trimmed by 5 bases and 7 bases, with 13 bases remaining between them. This CDR3 has 13 amino acids. Germline V gives CDR1 SGHDT, CDR2 YYEEEE. This CDR3 reads CASSRIMEQPQHF. The DNA of the CDR3 is TGTGCCAGCAGTAGGATCATGGAGCAGCCCCAGCATTTT.

The V gene is TRBV30, the J gene TRBJ1-5; D ambiguous. V was cut by 0 bases and J by 6 bases, with 12 bases left in between. Germline CDR1 is GTSNPN and CDR2 is SVGIG (reference sequence). The CDR3 contains 14 residues. The CDR3 DNA follows: TGTGCCTGGAGTGTGGGCCCCGTAAGTCAGCCCCAGCATTTT. Residues: CAWSVGPVSQPQHF.

The V gene is TRBV5-4, the J gene TRBJ2-2; D perhaps matches TRBD2 (7 bases). V lost 0 bases, J lost 4 bases, and 13 bases lay in between. Germline V lookup: CDR1 SGHNT, CDR2 YYREEE (reference sequence). The CDR3 length is 16 residues. The CDR3 is CASSLDAGAATGELFF. As DNA, the CDR3 is TGTGCCAGCAGCTTGGACGCGGGGGCCGCCACCGGGGAGCTGTTTTTT.

This clone was recorded only once. The V gene is TRBV6-5, the J gene TRBJ1-4; 11 bases line up with TRBD1. The V gene's germline CDR1 is MNHEY and CDR2 SVGAGI. The CDR3 loop spans 15 amino acids. Losses at the gene ends were 6 bases for V and 7 bases for J; bases not matched to a gene: 7. The CDR3 nucleotides are TGTGCCAGCAGACCAGGGGACAGGGGGATTGAAAAACTGTTTTTT. Its protein product is CASRPGDRGIEKLFF.

A single count supports this clone. In DNA form, the CDR3 reads TGCGCCAGCAGCCAAGTCCACCTACCACTCTCTGGGGCCAACGTCCTGACTTTC. Translating gives CASSQVHLPLSGANVLTF. This rearrangement joins TRBV4-1 to TRBJ2-6; D unclear. CDR3 length: 18 residues. The ends were cut back, 1 base at V and 0 bases at J, with 13 bases in the middle. Germline V CDR1 and CDR2: MGHRA, YSYEKL.